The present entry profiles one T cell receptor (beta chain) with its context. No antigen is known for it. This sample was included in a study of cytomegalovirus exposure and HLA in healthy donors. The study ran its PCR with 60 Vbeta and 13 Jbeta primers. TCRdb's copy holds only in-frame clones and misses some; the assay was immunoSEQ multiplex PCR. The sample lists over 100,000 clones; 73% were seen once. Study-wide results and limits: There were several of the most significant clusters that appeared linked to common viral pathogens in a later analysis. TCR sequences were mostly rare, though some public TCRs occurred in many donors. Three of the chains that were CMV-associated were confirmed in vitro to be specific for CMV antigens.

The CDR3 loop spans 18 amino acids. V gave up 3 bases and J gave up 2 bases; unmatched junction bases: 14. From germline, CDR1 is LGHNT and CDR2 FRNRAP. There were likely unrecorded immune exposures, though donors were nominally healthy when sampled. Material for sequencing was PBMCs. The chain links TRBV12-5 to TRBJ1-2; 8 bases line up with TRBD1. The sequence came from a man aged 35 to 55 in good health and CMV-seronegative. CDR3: CASGLDAGGQASNYGYTF. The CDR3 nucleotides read TGTGCTAGTGGTTTAGACGCAGGGGGACAGGCGTCCAACTATGGCTACACCTTC.